This T cell receptor (beta chain) stems from a study of T cell responses to AZD1222 COVID-19 vaccine. Sequenced by immunoSEQ multiplex PCR; TCRdb stores in-frame clones only, minus some. Among around 130,000 clones listed, 94% were seen once. Notes on this clone: Its antigen is unknown.

V was shortened by 0 bases and J by 5 bases, with 12 bases between the two germline ends. The length of the CDR3 is 15 residues. The germline gives CDR1 SGHRS, CDR2 YFSETQ. Study results and limitations: An increase in Spike-specific TCR breadth and depth was observed after two AZD1222 doses. Possibly, clonal diversity was underestimated; donors were largely white British and included more females. As reported, nearly half of all spike-specific TCRs target variant regions that are unmutated.

This material consisted of peripheral blood, taken on day 0 of AZD1222 vaccination. This chain links TRBV5-1 with TRBJ2-1; D might be TRBD1 or TRBD2, each matching 6 bases. This clonotype was obtained from an adult in good health. CDR3 sequence (DNA): TGCGCCAGCAGCTTGGCCTCGGGGGCGGACAATGAGCAGTTCTTC. Its translation: CASSLASGADNEQFF.